This TCR beta chain originates from a study of T cell repertoires in cytomegalovirus infection. Study summary: TCR beta signatures that were public indicated CMV infection and matching HLA type.

TCRdb passed the reads through MiXCR, listing each CDR3 protein once. The profile shows roughly 150,000 distinct CDR3 sequences, less than 25% of them singletons. Findings of the study overall: In two of eight donors, the top clonotype was HLA-C-restricted CMV-specific. Totalled public TCR beta family frequency picked out people who carried CMV plus the relevant HLA.

As concerns this clonotype: Its cognate antigen is unknown.

The CDR3 has 15 amino acids. The junction had 7 bases not matched to a gene; V was cut back by 4 bases and J by 3 bases. The germline V gene has CDR1 SGHKS and CDR2 YYEKEE (reference sequence). Input material: PBMCs. The V and J genes are TRBV5-5 and TRBJ2-7; the match to TRBD1 covers 10 bases. This TCR was recovered from a human donor in good health (CMV status not recorded). Some clones in this sample may be carry-over from other donors' samples. The CDR3 region has the DNA TGTGCCAGCAGCCGGTCGGGACAGGGGTACTACGAGCAGTACTTC. Translating gives CASSRSGQGYYEQYF.